This T cell receptor beta chain was documented in a study of T cells in Graves' hyperthyroidism and ophthalmopathy. On the study more broadly: Specimen type is peripheral blood, collected at initial diagnosis prior to any treatment. Overall study findings and caveats: It was a median 6.5 months before onset that the model predicted ophthalmopathy.

Researchers took RNA transcripts and amplified the TCR beta CDR3 regions from them. An initial round of RT-PCR targeting the TCR CDR3 relied on the HTBI primer set. One entry per CDR3 protein, called by TCRdb with MiXCR from the multiplex PCR reads. The top ten clones hold about 3.7% of a sample with approximately 400,000 distinct CDR3 sequences, about 18% of them seen once. V was trimmed by 1 base and J by 8 bases, leaving 5 bases between them. The germline CDR1 and CDR2 sequences are LGHDT and YNNKEL (reference sequence). The CDR3 runs 11 residues. The table lists this clonotype with many counts. What it binds is unknown.

The clonotype comes from a woman aged 18-29 years with Graves' hyperthyroidism. Source material: blood. The chain carries TRBV3-1 and TRBJ1-1; the D gene is possibly TRBD1 (5 bases). CDR3 protein: CASSQAGEAFF. The DNA of the CDR3 is TGTGCCAGCAGCCAAGCAGGGGAAGCTTTCTTT.